The entry that follows covers one T cell receptor beta chain sequence. The sample originates from a study of technical replicates of blood from several donors. This CDR3 region has 14 residues. From germline, CDR1 is MDHEN and CDR2 SYDVKM. Germline trimming cut 5 bases from V and 2 bases from J; bases unmatched to any gene: 3. Profiled with immunoSEQ multiplex PCR; TCRdb holds only in-frame clones, not every one. This table holds 75,000 to 85,000 clones, about 94% found once. The TCR was taken from a human donor in good health. The V and J genes are TRBV28 and TRBJ1-3; 7 positions match TRBD1. Sequencing was carried out using T cells isolated from PBMCs. CDR3 nucleotide sequence: TGTGCCAGCAGTACGACAGGGACTGGAAACACCATATATTTT. It codes for CASSTTGTGNTIYF.